The source of this T cell receptor beta chain is a study of shared clonotypes between healthy human individuals. Study conclusions and caveats: Generation probability values for non-shared clonotypes were lower than those for clonotypes shared by all four donors.

The CDR3 consists of 13 residues. CDR1 and CDR2 (germline): MGHDK, SYGVNS. Trimming took off 5 bases at V and 5 bases at J, with 10 bases between the two ends. The data were produced by immunoSEQ multiplex PCR, yet TCRdb's version contains in-frame clones alone and is incomplete. This repertoire shows hundreds of thousands of clones, about 96% found once; its top ten account for roughly 0.06%. In regard to this clone: Antigen specificity is unknown.

This clonotype originated in a woman in her 30s in good health. Sequenced: naive CD4+ T cells sorted from blood. Subset here: CD45RA+ positively selected. V is TRBV25-1 and J is TRBJ2-1; D is uncertain. CDR3 sequence: CASSSGVDNEQFF. The CDR3 DNA reads TGTGCCAGCAGTAGTGGGGTGGACAATGAGCAGTTCTTC.